This T cell receptor beta chain stems from a study of blood T cell repertoires in COVID-19. Study-level background: The United States, Italy and Spain were the sources of the acute and convalescent COVID-19 samples.

Original handling: Amplified reference gene primers provided the basis for estimating nucleated cell counts. Sequencing used immunoSEQ multiplex PCR; TCRdb keeps in-frame clones, though not all of them. Clone size and the V and J calls come from that table; the DNA yielded D and trimming. The sample contains over 200,000 clones, 88% of which appear only once. V shed 4 bases and J shed 0 bases, with 10 bases lying between them. The CDR3 is 15 residues long. The germline gives CDR1 MNHEY, CDR2 SVGAGI. Which cohort a participant joined came from the clinical history participants gave. It was within 2 weeks before study entry that exposed participants met a COVID-19 case.

The chain employs TRBV6-5 and TRBJ2-1; a possible D gene is TRBD2 (5 bases). The receptor's source is a woman aged 25 to 39 who had been exposed to COVID-19. The sequenced sample consisted of PBMCs or T cells enriched from blood (not recorded which). The CDR3 reads CASSSPGSSYNEQFF. The CDR3 region has the DNA TGTGCCAGCAGTTCCCCGGGGAGCTCCTACAATGAGCAGTTCTTC.